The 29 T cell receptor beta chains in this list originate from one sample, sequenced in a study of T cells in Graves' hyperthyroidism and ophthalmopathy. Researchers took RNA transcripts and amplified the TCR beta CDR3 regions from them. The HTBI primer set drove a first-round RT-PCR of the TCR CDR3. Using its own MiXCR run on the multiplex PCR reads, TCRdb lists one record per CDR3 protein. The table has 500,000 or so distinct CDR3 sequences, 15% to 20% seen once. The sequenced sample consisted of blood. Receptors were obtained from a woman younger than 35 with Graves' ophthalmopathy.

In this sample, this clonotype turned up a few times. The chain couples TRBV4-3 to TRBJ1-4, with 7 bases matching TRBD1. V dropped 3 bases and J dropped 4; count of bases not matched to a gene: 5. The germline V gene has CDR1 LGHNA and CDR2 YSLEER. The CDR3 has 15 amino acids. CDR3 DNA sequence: TGCGCCAGCAGCCACGAAGGACAGGATAATGAAAAACTGTTTTTT. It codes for CASSHEGQDNEKLFF.

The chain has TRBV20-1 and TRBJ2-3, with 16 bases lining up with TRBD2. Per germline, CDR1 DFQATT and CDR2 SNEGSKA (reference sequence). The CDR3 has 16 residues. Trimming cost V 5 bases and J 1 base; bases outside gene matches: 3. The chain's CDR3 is CSAAGTSGGGTDTQYF. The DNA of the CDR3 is TGCAGTGCTGCCGGGACTAGCGGGGGGGGCACAGATACGCAGTATTTT.

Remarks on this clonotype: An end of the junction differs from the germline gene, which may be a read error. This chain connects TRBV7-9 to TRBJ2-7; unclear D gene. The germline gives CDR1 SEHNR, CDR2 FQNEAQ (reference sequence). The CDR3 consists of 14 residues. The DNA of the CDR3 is TGTCCCAGCAGCTTAAGTCTAGTCCCCTACGAGCAGTACTTC. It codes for CPSSLSLVPYEQYF.

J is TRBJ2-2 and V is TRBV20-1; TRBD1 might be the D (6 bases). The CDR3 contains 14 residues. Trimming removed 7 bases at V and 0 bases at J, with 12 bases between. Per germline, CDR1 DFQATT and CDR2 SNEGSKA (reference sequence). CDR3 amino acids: CSGAGAANTGELFF. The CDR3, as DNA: TGCAGTGGGGCAGGGGCGGCGAACACCGGGGAGCTGTTTTTT.

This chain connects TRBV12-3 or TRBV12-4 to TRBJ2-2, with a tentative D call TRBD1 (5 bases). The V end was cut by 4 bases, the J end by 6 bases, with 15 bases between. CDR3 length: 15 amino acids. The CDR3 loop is CASSSLQGFAGELFF. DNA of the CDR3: TGTGCCAGCAGTTCTCTCCAGGGATTCGCCGGGGAGCTGTTTTTT.

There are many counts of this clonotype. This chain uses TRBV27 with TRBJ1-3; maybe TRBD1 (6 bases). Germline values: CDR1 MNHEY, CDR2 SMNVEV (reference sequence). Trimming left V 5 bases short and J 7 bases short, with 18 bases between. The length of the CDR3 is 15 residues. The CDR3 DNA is TGTGCCAGCAGTGGTAGGGGGAGAGGTAACAACACCATATATTTT. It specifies CASSGRGRGNNTIYF.

For the CDR3, the DNA is TGTGCCAGCAGCTTAGACGAGACCCAGACTAGCGGGATTACCACCCAGTACTTC. Its translation: CASSLDETQTSGITTQYF. The J gene is TRBJ2-5, the V gene TRBV11-2, with 11 bases aligning to TRBD2. In germline, CDR1 is SGHAT, CDR2 FQNNGV. There are 18 residues in the CDR3. J lost 8 bases, V lost 0 bases, and 14 bases had no gene match.

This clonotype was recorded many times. The CDR3 DNA reads as TGTGCCAGCATTAGCGGGAGGGCCCTGGGGAATGAGCAGTTCTTC. Its protein is CASISGRALGNEQFF. This rearrangement joins TRBV6-1 to TRBJ2-1; 11 nucleotides align to TRBD2. J gave up 7 bases and V 7 bases, and 9 bases lay outside the gene matches. Germline loops: CDR1 MNHNS, CDR2 SASEGT. The length of the CDR3 is 15 residues.

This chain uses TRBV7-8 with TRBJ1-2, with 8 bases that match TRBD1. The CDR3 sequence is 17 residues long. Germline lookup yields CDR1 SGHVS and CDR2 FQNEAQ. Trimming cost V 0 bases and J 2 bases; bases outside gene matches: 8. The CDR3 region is CASSLARGTGTNYGYTF. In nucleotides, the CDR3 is TGTGCCAGCAGCTTAGCGCGCGGGACAGGAACCAACTATGGCTACACCTTC.

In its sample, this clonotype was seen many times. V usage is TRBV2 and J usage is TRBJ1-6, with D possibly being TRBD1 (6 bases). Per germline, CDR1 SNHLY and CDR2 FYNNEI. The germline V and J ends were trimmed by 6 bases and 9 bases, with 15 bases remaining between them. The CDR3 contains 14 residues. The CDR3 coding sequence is TGTGCCAGCAGCGGCCCAGGGGCGATTTCACCCCTCCACTTT. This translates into CASSGPGAISPLHF.

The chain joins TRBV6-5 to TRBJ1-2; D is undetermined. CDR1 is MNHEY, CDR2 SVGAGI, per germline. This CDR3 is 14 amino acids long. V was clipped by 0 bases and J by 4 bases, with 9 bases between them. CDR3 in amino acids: CASSYSTSFYGYTF. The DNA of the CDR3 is TGTGCCAGCAGTTACTCGACCTCCTTCTATGGCTACACCTTC.

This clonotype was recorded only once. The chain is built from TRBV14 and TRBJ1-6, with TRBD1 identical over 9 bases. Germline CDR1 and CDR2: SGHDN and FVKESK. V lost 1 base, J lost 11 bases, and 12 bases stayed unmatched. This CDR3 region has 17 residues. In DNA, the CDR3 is TGTGCCAGCAGCCAAGGCTCCGGGGACAGGGATTTTACACCCCTCCACTTT. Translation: CASSQGSGDRDFTPLHF.

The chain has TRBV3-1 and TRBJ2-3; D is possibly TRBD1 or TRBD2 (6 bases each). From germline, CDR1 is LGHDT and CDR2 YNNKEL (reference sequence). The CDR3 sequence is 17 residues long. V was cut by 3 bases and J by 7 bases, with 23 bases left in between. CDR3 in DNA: TGTGCCAGCAGCCACGACCCCCGGACAGCGGGCGTCAATACGCAGTATTTT. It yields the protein CASSHDPRTAGVNTQYF.

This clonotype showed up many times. The CDR3 sequence: CASSLIGLENEQFF. DNA of the CDR3: TGTGCCAGCAGTTTGATCGGACTAGAGAATGAGCAGTTCTTC. This sequence joins TRBV28 and TRBJ2-1, with 7 bases matching TRBD2. V shed 3 bases and J 7 bases; nucleotides not matched to a gene: 6. CDR3 length: 14 residues. CDR1 is MDHEN and CDR2 is SYDVKM in the germline V gene.

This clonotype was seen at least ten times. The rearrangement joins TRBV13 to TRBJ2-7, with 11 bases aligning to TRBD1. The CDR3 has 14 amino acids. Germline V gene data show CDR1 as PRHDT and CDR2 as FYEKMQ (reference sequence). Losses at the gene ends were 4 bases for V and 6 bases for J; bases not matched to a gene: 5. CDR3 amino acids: CASSYGQGASEQYF. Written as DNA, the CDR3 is TGTGCCAGCAGCTACGGACAGGGGGCCTCCGAGCAGTACTTC.

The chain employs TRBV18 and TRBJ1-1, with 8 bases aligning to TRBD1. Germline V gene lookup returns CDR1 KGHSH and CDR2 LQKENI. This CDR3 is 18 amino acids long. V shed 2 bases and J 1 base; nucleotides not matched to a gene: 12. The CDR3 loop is CASSPYARGQRGNTEAFF. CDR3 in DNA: TGTGCCAGCTCACCATATGCCAGGGGGCAGAGGGGGAACACTGAAGCTTTCTTT.

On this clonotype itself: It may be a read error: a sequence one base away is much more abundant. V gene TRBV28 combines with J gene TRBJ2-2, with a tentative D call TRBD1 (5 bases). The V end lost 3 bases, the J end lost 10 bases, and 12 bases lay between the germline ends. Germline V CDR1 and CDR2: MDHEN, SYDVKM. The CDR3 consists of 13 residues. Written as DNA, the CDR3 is TGTGCCAGCAGTTTCTCAGGGCTCGTGGAGCTGTTTTTT. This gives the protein CASSFSGLVELFF.

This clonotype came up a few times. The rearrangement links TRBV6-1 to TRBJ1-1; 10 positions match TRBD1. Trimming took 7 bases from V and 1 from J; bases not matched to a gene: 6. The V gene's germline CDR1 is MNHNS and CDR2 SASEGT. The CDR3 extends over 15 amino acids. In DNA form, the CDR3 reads TGTGCCAGCATTCGACAGGGGGCGGCGAACACTGAAGCTTTCTTT. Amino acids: CASIRQGAANTEAFF.

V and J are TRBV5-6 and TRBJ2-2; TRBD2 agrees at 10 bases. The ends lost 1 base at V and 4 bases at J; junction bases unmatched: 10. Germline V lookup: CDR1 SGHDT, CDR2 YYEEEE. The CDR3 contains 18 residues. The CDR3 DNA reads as TGTGCCAGCAGCTTGCCACCCATTAGCGGGAGGATCACCGGGGAGCTGTTTTTT. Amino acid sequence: CASSLPPISGRITGELFF.

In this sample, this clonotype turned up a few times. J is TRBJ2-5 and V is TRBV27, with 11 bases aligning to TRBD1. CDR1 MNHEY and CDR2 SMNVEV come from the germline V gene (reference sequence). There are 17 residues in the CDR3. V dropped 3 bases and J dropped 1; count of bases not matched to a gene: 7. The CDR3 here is CASSFLPGTGGQETQYF. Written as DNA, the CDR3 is TGTGCCAGCAGTTTTCTCCCCGGGACAGGGGGCCAAGAGACCCAGTACTTC.

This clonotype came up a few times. The CDR3 loop is CAAGGGRETQYF. The CDR3 DNA sequence: TGTGCCGCCGGGGGGGGCAGGGAGACCCAGTACTTC. The chain uses TRBV10-3 and TRBJ2-5; 8 bases agree with TRBD2. The CDR3 loop spans 12 amino acids. V dropped 11 bases and J dropped 5; count of bases not matched to a gene: 7. The germline CDR1 and CDR2 sequences are ENHRY and SYGVKD.

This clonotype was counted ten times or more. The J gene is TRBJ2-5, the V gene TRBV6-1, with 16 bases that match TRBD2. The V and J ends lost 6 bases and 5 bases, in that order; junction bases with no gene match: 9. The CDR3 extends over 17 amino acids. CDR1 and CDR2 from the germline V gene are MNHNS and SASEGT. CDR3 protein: CASRTGLAGGLGETQYF. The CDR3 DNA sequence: TGTGCCAGCAGGACGGGACTAGCGGGAGGGCTGGGTGAGACCCAGTACTTC.

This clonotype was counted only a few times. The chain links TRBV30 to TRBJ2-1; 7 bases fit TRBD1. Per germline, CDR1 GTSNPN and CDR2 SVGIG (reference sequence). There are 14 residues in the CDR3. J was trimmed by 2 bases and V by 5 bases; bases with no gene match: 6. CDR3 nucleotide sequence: TGTGCCTGGTCCGAACAGGGGCCCTACAATGAGCAGTTCTTC. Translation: CAWSEQGPYNEQFF. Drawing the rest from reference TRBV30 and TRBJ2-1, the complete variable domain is SQTIHQWPATLVQPVGSPLSLECTVEGTSNPNLYWYRQAAGRGLQLLFYSVGIGQISSEVPQNLSASRPQDRQFILSSKKLLLSDSGFYLCAWSEQGPYNEQFFGPGTRLTVL.

The CDR3 DNA reads TGTGCCAGCAGCCCTTGCGGGGGGCGGCCAAAGTTATCAGCCCCAGCATACCAGCCCCAGCATTTT. It is translated as CASSPCGGRPKLSAPAYQPQHF. This sequence joins TRBV7-4 and TRBJ1-5; TRBD1 is a possible D gene (6 bases). The CDR3 runs 22 residues. Germline V gene sequence: CDR1 SGHVT, CDR2 SQSDAQ. V gave up 5 bases and J gave up 7 bases, with 39 bases separating them.

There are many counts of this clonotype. In DNA form, the CDR3 reads TGTGCCAGCAGCCGAGTCCCGGACTATGGCTACACCTTC. Protein sequence: CASSRVPDYGYTF. This sequence joins TRBV28 and TRBJ1-2; D ambiguous. CDR3 size: 13 residues. Trimming pared 6 bases from V and 3 bases from J, leaving 11 bases between. Germline V gives CDR1 MDHEN, CDR2 SYDVKM.

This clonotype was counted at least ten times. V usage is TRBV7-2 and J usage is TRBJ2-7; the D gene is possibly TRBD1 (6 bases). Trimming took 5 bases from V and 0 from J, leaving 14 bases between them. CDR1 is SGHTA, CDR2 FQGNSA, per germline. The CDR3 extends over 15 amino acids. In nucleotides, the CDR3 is TGTGCCAGCAGCATCAGGACAGCGAGCTCCTACGAGCAGTACTTC. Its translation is CASSIRTASSYEQYF.

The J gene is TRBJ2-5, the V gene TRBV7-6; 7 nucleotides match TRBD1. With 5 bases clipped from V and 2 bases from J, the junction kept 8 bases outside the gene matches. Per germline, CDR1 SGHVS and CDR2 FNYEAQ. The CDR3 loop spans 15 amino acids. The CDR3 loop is CASSLTGTFQETQYF. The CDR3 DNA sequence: TGTGCCAGCAGCCTGACAGGGACCTTTCAAGAGACCCAGTACTTC.

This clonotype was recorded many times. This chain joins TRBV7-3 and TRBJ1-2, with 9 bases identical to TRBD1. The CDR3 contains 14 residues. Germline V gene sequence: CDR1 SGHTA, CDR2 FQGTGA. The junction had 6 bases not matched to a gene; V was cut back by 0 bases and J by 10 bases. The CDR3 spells CASSLTGTGSLYTF. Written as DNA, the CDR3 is TGTGCCAGCAGCTTAACCGGGACAGGGTCCCTCTACACCTTC. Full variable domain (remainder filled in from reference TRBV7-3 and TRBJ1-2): GAGVSQTPSNKVTEKGKYVELRCDPISGHTALYWYRQSLGQGPEFLIYFQGTGAADDSGLPNDRFFAVRPEGSVSTLKIQRTERGDSAVYLCASSLTGTGSLYTFGSGTRLTVV.

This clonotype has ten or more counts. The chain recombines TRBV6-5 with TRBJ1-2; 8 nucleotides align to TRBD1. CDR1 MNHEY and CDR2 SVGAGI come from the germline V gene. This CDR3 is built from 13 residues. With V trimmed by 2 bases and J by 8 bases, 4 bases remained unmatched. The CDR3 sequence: CASSYIDRGGYTF. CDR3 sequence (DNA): TGTGCCAGCAGTTACATTGACAGGGGAGGCTACACCTTC.